This TCR beta chain stems from a study of cytomegalovirus exposure and HLA in healthy donors. Germline V gene lookup returns CDR1 SGHRS and CDR2 YFSETQ. J lost 2 bases, V lost 1 base, and 4 bases had no gene match. This CDR3 has 16 residues. Findings of the study overall: Earlier findings revealed that most TCR beta V segments proved productive either about 87% or about 30% of the time.

On this clone: What it binds is unknown.

PCR involved 60 Vbeta and 13 Jbeta primers. Sequencing was performed with immunoSEQ multiplex PCR; in TCRdb, only in-frame clones are kept and a portion is missing. The sample has 150,000 to 200,000 clones, 81% seen once; the top ten hold more than 1.5%. The genes are TRBV5-1 and TRBJ2-3; 10 bases fit TRBD2. This receptor was identified in a man aged 18 to 29 in good health and CMV-seronegative. Sequencing was performed on PBMCs. CDR3 nucleotides: TGCGCCAGCAGCTTGTATACTAGCGGGGTCACAGATACGCAGTATTTT. This codes for CASSLYTSGVTDTQYF.